This TCR beta chain was retrieved from a study of cytomegalovirus exposure and HLA in healthy donors. Details on this clone: The antigen remains undetermined.

A multiplex PCR was run with 60 Vbeta primers and 13 Jbeta primers. The repertoire was sequenced with immunoSEQ multiplex PCR; TCRdb's copy has only in-frame clones and lacks some. The sample lists 100,000 to 150,000 clones, roughly 88% seen once, with under 2% in the top ten. Broader study findings: A highly shared variant cluster was judged a likely technical artifact. The study assumed roughly uniform donor sequencing depth for presence/absence analyses. Rarity marked most TCR sequences, yet some public TCRs occurred in many donors.

The receptor comes from a boy younger than 18 in good health and CMV-seronegative. The material sequenced was PBMCs.

DNA of the CDR3: TGTGCCAGCAGTGAACGGCCCCTAGCGGCATCCTACGAGCAGTACTTC. Translating gives CASSERPLAASYEQYF. The genes are TRBV2 and TRBJ2-7; 7 positions agree with TRBD2. The CDR3 runs to 16 residues. The ends lost 2 bases at V and 1 base at J; junction bases unmatched: 8. Germline values: CDR1 SNHLY, CDR2 FYNNEI.